The 13 T cell receptor beta chains below were found in one sample sequenced in a study of CD8 T cells in ankylosing spondylitis. TCRdb reprocessed the 5' RACE reads with MiXCR, giving one entry per CDR3 protein. The table lists hundreds of thousands of distinct CDR3 sequences, roughly 24% of them singletons. The sequenced sample consisted of blood, either unsorted or a sorted T cell fraction (not recorded which). The receptors originated from a male donor with ankylosing spondylitis or in good health (not recorded which).

This sequence joins TRBV5-5 and TRBJ1-6; D possibly corresponds to TRBD1 (6 bases). The V end was cut by 3 bases, the J end by 7 bases, with 11 bases between. This CDR3 has 14 amino acids. Germline CDR1 and CDR2: SGHKS and YYEKEE (reference sequence). The CDR3 coding sequence is TGTGCCAGCAGCTCGGGACACCAGAATTCACCCCTCCACTTT. It specifies CASSSGHQNSPLHF.

There are many counts of this clonotype. The chain couples TRBV12-3 or TRBV12-4 to TRBJ2-3; 9 nucleotides agree with TRBD2. This CDR3 spans 17 amino acids. The trim removed 5 bases at V and 6 bases at J, leaving 15 bases unmatched. CDR3 loop: CASSPGTSPGVADTQYF. The CDR3 DNA sequence: TGTGCCAGCAGTCCCGGGACTAGCCCCGGAGTGGCTGATACGCAGTATTTT.

This clonotype appeared once. The chain links TRBV5-6 to TRBJ1-5, with 10 positions matching TRBD1. The germline CDR1 and CDR2 sequences are SGHDT and YYEEEE. The CDR3 is 16 amino acids. V shed 4 bases, J shed 2 bases, and the junction held 6 bases outside the gene matches. CDR3 sequence (DNA): TGTGCCAGCAGCCTCGGGACAGGGGAGGGCAATCAGCCCCAGCATTTT. Encoded protein: CASSLGTGEGNQPQHF.

The CDR3 loop is CSARDREGQVDTQYF. The CDR3 DNA follows: TGCAGTGCTAGAGACAGGGAGGGCCAGGTAGATACGCAGTATTTT. The chain links TRBV20-1 to TRBJ2-3; 7 bases line up with TRBD2. The V segment lost 0 bases and the J segment 5 bases; nucleotides outside the gene matches: 8. Germline V gene sequence: CDR1 DFQATT, CDR2 SNEGSKA (reference sequence). This CDR3 is built from 15 residues.

This clonotype appeared many times. This chain uses TRBV20-1 with TRBJ2-5; 7 bases fit TRBD1. CDR3 length: 13 residues. CDR1 DFQATT and CDR2 SNEGSKA come from the germline V gene (reference sequence). V dropped 4 bases and J dropped 5; count of bases not matched to a gene: 7. The CDR3 DNA reads as TGCAGTGCTACAAACAGGGGTAGGGAGACCCAGTACTTC. Protein sequence: CSATNRGRETQYF.

This chain uses TRBV20-1 with TRBJ1-6; 8 nucleotides match TRBD1. Looked up from germline, CDR1 is DFQATT and CDR2 is SNEGSKA (reference sequence). V dropped 6 bases and J dropped 7; count of bases not matched to a gene: 8. The CDR3 extends over 14 amino acids. The chain's CDR3 is CSAKDRVGNSPLHF. The CDR3 DNA is TGCAGTGCGAAGGACAGGGTCGGGAATTCACCCCTCCACTTT.

Ten or more counts support this clonotype. J is TRBJ2-4 and V is TRBV29-1, with 9 bases fitting TRBD1. V lost 6 bases, J lost 4 bases, and 10 bases stayed unmatched. Germline V gives CDR1 SQVTM, CDR2 ANQGSEA. The CDR3 length is 15 residues. CDR3 DNA sequence: TGCAGCGTAGCAACCCCCGGGACAGGGAAAAACATTCAGTACTTC. As protein: CSVATPGTGKNIQYF. The entire variable domain, with the rest obtained from reference TRBV29-1 and TRBJ2-4, is as follows: SAVISQKPSRDICQRGTSLTIQCQVDSQVTMMFWYRQQPGQSLTLIATANQGSEATYESGFVIDKFPISRPNLTFSTLTVSNMSPEDSSIYLCSVATPGTGKNIQYFGAGTRLSVL.

The chain employs TRBV29-1 and TRBJ1-2; 9 nucleotides line up with TRBD1. In germline, CDR1 is SQVTM, CDR2 ANQGSEA. This CDR3 spans 11 amino acids. V gave up 7 bases and J gave up 8 bases; unmatched junction bases: 5. In DNA form, the CDR3 reads TGCAGCGCCCGGACAGGGGACGGCTACACCTTC. It yields the protein CSARTGDGYTF.

This clonotype was observed many times. CDR3 protein: CASSYGDRGNEQYF. The CDR3 DNA sequence: TGTGCCAGCAGTTATGGGGACAGGGGAAACGAGCAGTACTTC. The chain recombines TRBV6-2 or TRBV6-3 with TRBJ2-7; 10 bases agree with TRBD1. V lost 3 bases to trimming and J lost 5 bases; unmatched junction nucleotides: 4. This CDR3 comprises 14 residues. CDR1 and CDR2 from the germline V gene are MNHEY and SVGEGT.

The chain carries TRBV29-1 and TRBJ1-1; 7 bases match TRBD1. This CDR3 comprises 14 residues. Per the germline V gene, CDR1 is SQVTM and CDR2 is ANQGSEA. Trimming cost V 6 bases and J 3 bases; bases outside gene matches: 10. The CDR3 protein is CSVTTGSKHTEAFF. The CDR3 region has the DNA TGCAGCGTGACGACAGGGTCTAAGCACACTGAAGCTTTCTTT.

This clonotype appeared many times. The chain combines TRBV27 with TRBJ2-6, with a possible D match to TRBD2 (5 bases). CDR1 and CDR2 from the germline V gene are MNHEY and SMNVEV (reference sequence). CDR3 length: 18 amino acids. Trimming took 8 bases from V and 0 from J, leaving 20 bases between them. The CDR3, as DNA: TGTGCCAGCTACCGAGGGCAGACTTTGATCTCTGGGGCCAACGTCCTGACTTTC. Its protein product is CASYRGQTLISGANVLTF.

J is TRBJ2-1 and V is TRBV7-6, with D possibly matching TRBD2 (6 bases). The CDR3 covers 17 residues. Trimming left V 1 base short and J 0 bases short, with 13 bases between. From germline, CDR1 is SGHVS and CDR2 FNYEAQ. Here the CDR3 DNA reads TGTGCCAGCAGCTTAGTTTCTGCGGGGAACTCCTACAATGAGCAGTTCTTC. This codes for CASSLVSAGNSYNEQFF.

The table lists this clonotype with many counts. V gene TRBV5-1 combines with J gene TRBJ2-7; weak D call: TRBD1 (5 bases). Between the trimmed V and J ends, which lost 0 bases and 4 bases, there was a span of 11 bases. Germline V gives CDR1 SGHRS, CDR2 YFSETQ. The CDR3 consists of 14 residues. In DNA form, the CDR3 reads TGCGCCAGCAGCTTGGTTCAAGGGGAATACGAGCAGTACTTC. It is translated as CASSLVQGEYEQYF.